The clone carrying this TCR beta chain was picked up a small number of times. Its antigen is not known. The record originates from a study of CD8 T cells in ankylosing spondylitis. Overall study findings and caveats: The authors reported significant enrichment of disease-linked clones in matched ankylosing spondylitis synovial fluid. Clones linked with disease were CD8+ and fairly uncommon in the peripheral blood. In synovial fluid and blood from reactive arthritis, some motif variants were previously reported. Seemingly distinctive of ankylosing spondylitis blood was a TCR beta motif formed by eight highly homologous variants.

V gave up 4 bases and J gave up 6 bases; unmatched junction bases: 8. In germline, CDR1 is SGHRS, CDR2 YFSETQ. The CDR3 is made up of 14 amino acids. One entry per CDR3 protein results from TCRdb running MiXCR on the 5' RACE reads. The sample carries a few hundred thousand distinct CDR3 sequences, over 15% recorded once. Sequencing was performed on blood, either unsorted or a sorted T cell fraction (not recorded which). This TCR came from a male donor with ankylosing spondylitis. The chain joins TRBV5-1 to TRBJ1-1, with 8 bases that match TRBD1. CDR3 amino acids: CASSGGQGVAEAFF. The CDR3 coding sequence is TGCGCCAGCAGCGGTGGACAGGGTGTGGCTGAAGCTTTCTTT.